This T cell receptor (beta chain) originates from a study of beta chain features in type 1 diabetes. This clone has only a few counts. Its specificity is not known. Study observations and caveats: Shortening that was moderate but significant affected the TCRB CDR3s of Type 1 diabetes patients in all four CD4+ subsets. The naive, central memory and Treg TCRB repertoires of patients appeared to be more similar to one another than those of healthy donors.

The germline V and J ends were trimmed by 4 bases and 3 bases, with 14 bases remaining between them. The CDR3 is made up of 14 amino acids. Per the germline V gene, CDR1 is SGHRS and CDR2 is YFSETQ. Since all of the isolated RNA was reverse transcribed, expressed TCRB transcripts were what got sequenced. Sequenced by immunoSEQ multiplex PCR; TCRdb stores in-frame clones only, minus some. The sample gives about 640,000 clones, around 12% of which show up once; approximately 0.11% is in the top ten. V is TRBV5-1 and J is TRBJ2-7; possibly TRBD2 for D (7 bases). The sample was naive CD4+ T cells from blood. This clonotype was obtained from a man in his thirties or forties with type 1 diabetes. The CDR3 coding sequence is TGCGCCAGCAGCCTCGCGGGGGCTAACTACGAGCAGTACTTC. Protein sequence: CASSLAGANYEQYF.